This T cell receptor (beta chain) was identified during a study of cytomegalovirus exposure and HLA in healthy donors. Study outcomes and limitations: TCR beta sequences reportedly predicted the HLA-A and HLA-B alleles of most subjects accurately.

The CDR3 length is 13 residues. Per germline, CDR1 SQVTM and CDR2 ANQGSEA. With 7 bases removed from V and 5 bases from J, the gap between germline ends came to 15 bases. Primers: 60 Vbeta forward and 13 Jbeta reverse. In the authors' methods: Roughly 11 million shared chains were among the approximately 80 million unique TCR beta chains that a later analysis counted. TCRdb keeps only in-frame clones here, not all; method: immunoSEQ multiplex PCR. That table supplies the V and J calls and clone size; D and trimming were determined from the DNA. This repertoire shows 110,000 to 150,000 clones, about 75% found once; its top ten account for approximately 6.8%. As to this clone: Its antigen is unknown.

The receptor comes from a man aged 25-45 years in good health and CMV-seronegative. Material: PBMCs. The chain employs TRBV29-1 and TRBJ1-5; D is possibly TRBD1 (6 bases). CDR3 residues: CSASTGPDQPQHF. DNA of the CDR3: TGCAGCGCCTCCACAGGGCCCGATCAGCCCCAGCATTTT.